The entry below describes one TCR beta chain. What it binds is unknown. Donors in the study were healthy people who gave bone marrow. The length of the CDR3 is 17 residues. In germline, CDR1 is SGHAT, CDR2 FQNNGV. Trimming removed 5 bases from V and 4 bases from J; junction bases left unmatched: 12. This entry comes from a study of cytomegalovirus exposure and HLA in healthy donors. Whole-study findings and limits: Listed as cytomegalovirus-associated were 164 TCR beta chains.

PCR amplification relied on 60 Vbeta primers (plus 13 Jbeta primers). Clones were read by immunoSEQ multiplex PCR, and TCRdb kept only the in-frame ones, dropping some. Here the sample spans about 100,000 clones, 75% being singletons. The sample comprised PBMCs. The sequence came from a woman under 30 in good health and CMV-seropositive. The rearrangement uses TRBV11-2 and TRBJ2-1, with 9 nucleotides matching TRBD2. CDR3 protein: CASSLDGPTSGYNEQFF. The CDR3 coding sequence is TGTGCCAGCAGCCTCGATGGTCCGACTAGCGGATACAATGAGCAGTTCTTC.